The sequence of this T cell receptor beta chain was determined in a study of blood T cell repertoires in COVID-19. V was clipped by 5 bases and J by 6 bases, with 11 bases between them. The CDR3 sequence is 14 residues long. In germline, CDR1 is LNHDA, CDR2 SQIVND (reference sequence). Only in-frame clones appear in the TCRdb table, and some are missing; sequencing was by immunoSEQ multiplex PCR. The sample has some 48,000 clones, more than 75% seen once. This receptor was identified in a woman in her fifties or sixties with acute COVID-19. The chain uses TRBV19 and TRBJ1-6; a possible D gene is TRBD1 (6 bases). The sample was PBMCs or T cells enriched from blood (not recorded which). The chain's CDR3 is CASSVGQSNSPLHF. In DNA form, the CDR3 reads TGTGCCAGTAGTGTAGGACAGAGTAATTCACCCCTCCACTTT.